The T cell receptor (beta chain) under discussion was sequenced for a study of shared clonotypes between healthy human individuals. Notes on the study in general: Sampling included only blood; tissue repertoires likely differ.

The CDR3 loop spans 13 amino acids. Germline V lookup: CDR1 LNHNV, CDR2 YYDKDF (reference sequence). Trimming took off 5 bases at V and 5 bases at J, with 10 bases between the two ends. Libraries were prepared by immunoSEQ multiplex PCR; TCRdb keeps only in-frame clonotypes and omits some of them. The sample has about 2.4 million clones, roughly 93% seen once. Notes on this clone: The antigen is not known.

Sequencing was carried out using naive CD4+ T cells from PBMCs. The subset denotes: CD45RA+ positively selected. The V and J genes are TRBV15 and TRBJ1-5; D gene unclear. This sequence was found in a man aged 18 to 30 in good health. Some clones in this sample may be carry-over from other donors' samples. DNA of the CDR3: TGTGCCACCAGCCCCGGGAATTATCAGCCCCAGCATTTT. Amino acid sequence: CATSPGNYQPQHF.